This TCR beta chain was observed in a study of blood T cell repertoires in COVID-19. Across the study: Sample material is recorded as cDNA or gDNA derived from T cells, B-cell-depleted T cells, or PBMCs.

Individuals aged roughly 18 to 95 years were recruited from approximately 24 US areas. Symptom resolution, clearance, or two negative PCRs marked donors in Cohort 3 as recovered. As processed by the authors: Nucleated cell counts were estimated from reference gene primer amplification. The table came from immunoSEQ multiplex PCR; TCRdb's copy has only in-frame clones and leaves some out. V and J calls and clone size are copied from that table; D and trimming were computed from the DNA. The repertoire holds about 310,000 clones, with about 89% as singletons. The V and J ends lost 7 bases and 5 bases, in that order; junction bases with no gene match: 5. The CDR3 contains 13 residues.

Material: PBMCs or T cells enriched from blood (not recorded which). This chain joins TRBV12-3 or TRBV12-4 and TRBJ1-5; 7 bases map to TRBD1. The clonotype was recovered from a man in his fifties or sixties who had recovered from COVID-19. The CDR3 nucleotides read TGTGCCAGCAACCGGGACAGATATCAGCCCCAGCATTTT. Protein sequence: CASNRDRYQPQHF.